This TCR beta chain was profiled in a study of CD8+ T cells in alopecia areata. Overall study: Scalp area affected, as a percentage, set the severity score of treated patients.

Sequencing relied on a cDNA template that was reverse transcribed from extracted RNA. Sequencing used immunoSEQ multiplex PCR; TCRdb keeps in-frame clones, though not all of them. The sample has roughly 180,000 clones, about 55% seen once. Treatment: oral pan-JAK inhibitor, 5-10 mg twice daily. Collected material from alopecia areata patients comprised lesional scalp punch biopsies and peripheral blood. CDR3 length equals 17 residues. Trimming took 7 bases from V and 4 from J; bases not matched to a gene: 10. Germline V gene lookup returns CDR1 MGHRA and CDR2 YSYEKL. This chain uses TRBV4-1 with TRBJ2-4; 13 bases are a match to TRBD2. The material was CD8+ T cells sorted from blood, obtained at week 24, from a patient treated with tofacitinib. The sequence was collected from a human donor with alopecia areata. CDR3 nucleotides: TGCGCCAGCACCAGCGCGGGACTAGCGGGATCTAAAAACATTCAGTACTTC. Translated, it gives CASTSAGLAGSKNIQYF.